This is a list of T cell receptor beta chains from one sample in a study of T cell responses to AZD1222 COVID-19 vaccine. The assay was immunoSEQ multiplex PCR, and TCRdb's table has in-frame clones only and misses some. The sample yields 150,000 to 200,000 clones, approximately 90% seen once. The sample here was peripheral blood, taken 28 days after the second AZD1222 dose. These receptors all come from an adult who received the AZD1222 COVID-19 vaccine. Each CDR3 is given with its conserved first and last residue. The order of the fields is CDR3 DNA, CDR3 protein, D gene, clone size, V gene, J gene. The D gene is left open where the match is weak. Clone size, where shown, is once, few, many, or a class for clones that have expanded.

DNA: TGCGCCAGCAGTCCCCTAGGGGGGGCTAACTATGGCTACACCTTC; CDR3: CASSPLGGANYGYTF; D: -; size: -; V: TRBV4-1; J: TRBJ1-2
DNA: TGTGCCAGCCGGTTGAGGACAGGGGATAAAAATAGCAATCAGCCCCAGCATTTT; CDR3: CASRLRTGDKNSNQPQHF; D: -; size: -; V: TRBV21-1; J: TRBJ1-5
DNA: TGCAGCGCTGGGGGCAGGGAGTATGGCTACACCTTC; CDR3: CSAGGREYGYTF; D: -; size: -; V: TRBV29-1; J: TRBJ1-2
DNA: TGTGCCAGCAGTGAATTCAGGAACACTGAAGCTTTCTTT; CDR3: CASSEFRNTEAFF; D: -; size: -; V: TRBV25-1; J: TRBJ1-1
DNA: TGTGCCAGCAGCCTAAATAACCAAGGCCAAGAGACCCAGTACTTC; CDR3: CASSLNNQGQETQYF; D: -; size: -; V: TRBV7-9; J: TRBJ2-5
DNA: TGTGCCAGCAGCCAAGAGCGGATAAACTATGGCTACACCTTC; CDR3: CASSQERINYGYTF; D: -; size: few; V: TRBV14; J: TRBJ1-2
DNA: TGTGCCGGAGACAGGGAAAACACTGAAGCTTTCTTT; CDR3: CAGDRENTEAFF; D: TRBD1; size: -; V: TRBV7-9; J: TRBJ1-1
DNA: TGCGCCAGCAGTGACGGGGGGAACGGTGCAGAGACCCAGTACTTC; CDR3: CASSDGGNGAETQYF; D: TRBD2; size: -; V: TRBV10-1; J: TRBJ2-5
DNA: TGTGCCATCAGTGAGAAAGGGGGATGGACAGGGAGTAGGTCCTACAATGAGCAGTTCTTC; CDR3: CAISEKGGWTGSRSYNEQFF; D: TRBD1; size: -; V: TRBV10-3; J: TRBJ2-1
DNA: TGTGCCAGCATTTTCCCAGAGAAAGACGTGGGCACTGAAGCTTTCTTT; CDR3: CASIFPEKDVGTEAFF; D: -; size: -; V: TRBV7-9; J: TRBJ1-1
DNA: TGTGCCAGCAGACCTACCGGGACAGGCTATGGCTACACCTTC; CDR3: CASRPTGTGYGYTF; D: TRBD1; size: -; V: TRBV28; J: TRBJ1-2
DNA: TGTGCTAGTGGTCCCCCGGACTCCCGGTACAGGATCTACTTC; CDR3: CASGPPDSRYRIYF; D: -; size: -; V: TRBV12-5; J: TRBJ2-7
DNA: TGCGCCCAGAGGTCAGGGGGCCGTTCGGGTGGCTACACCTTC; CDR3: CAQRSGGRSGGYTF; D: TRBD1; size: -; V: TRBV23-1; J: TRBJ1-2
DNA: TGTGCCAGCAGTGAAGGGGCAGGGGCTGGTGAAAAACTGTTTTTT; CDR3: CASSEGAGAGEKLFF; D: -; size: -; V: TRBV2; J: TRBJ1-4
DNA: TGTGCCAGCAGCCAAGTTCCGGACAGTGACGGCGGAGCTTTCTTT; CDR3: CASSQVPDSDGGAFF; D: -; size: -; V: TRBV3-1/TRBV3-2; J: TRBJ1-1
DNA: TGTGCCAGCAGTTCGCTTGGTGCAACTAATGAAAAACTGTTTTTT; CDR3: CASSSLGATNEKLFF; D: -; size: -; V: TRBV28; J: TRBJ1-4
DNA: TGTGCCAGCAGCTTAGCAGGGGGCACCTACGAGCAGTACTTC; CDR3: CASSLAGGTYEQYF; D: TRBD1; size: few; V: TRBV7-9; J: TRBJ2-7
DNA: TGTGCCAGTAGTAGGGCAAGGCGGGGACTCAATTCACCCCTCCACTTT; CDR3: CASSRARRGLNSPLHF; D: -; size: -; V: TRBV19; J: TRBJ1-6